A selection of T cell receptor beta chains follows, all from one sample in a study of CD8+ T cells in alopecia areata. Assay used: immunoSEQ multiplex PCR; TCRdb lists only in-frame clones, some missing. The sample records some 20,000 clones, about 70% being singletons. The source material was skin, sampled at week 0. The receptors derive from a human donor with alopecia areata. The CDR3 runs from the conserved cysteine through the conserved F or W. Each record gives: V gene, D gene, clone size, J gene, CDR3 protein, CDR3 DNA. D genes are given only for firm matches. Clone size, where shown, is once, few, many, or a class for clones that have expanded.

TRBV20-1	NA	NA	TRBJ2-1	CSLSDNIEQFF	TGCAGTCTATCGGATAATATCGAGCAGTTCTTC
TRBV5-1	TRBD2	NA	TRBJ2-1	CASRERGLYNEQFF	TGCGCCAGCAGAGAGCGGGGTCTCTACAATGAGCAGTTCTTC
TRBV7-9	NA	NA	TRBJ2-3	CASSLAYGDGTDTQYF	TGTGCCAGCAGCTTAGCGTATGGGGACGGCACAGATACGCAGTATTTT
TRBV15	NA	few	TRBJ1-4	CATSPGGANEKLFF	TGTGCCACCAGCCCGGGGGGGGCTAATGAAAAACTGTTTTTT
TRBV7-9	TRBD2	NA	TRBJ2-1	CASSLLAGGLGNEQFF	TGTGCCAGCAGCTTACTAGCGGGGGGCCTCGGGAATGAGCAGTTCTTC
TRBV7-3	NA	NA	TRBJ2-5	CASSSAPTETQYF	TGTGCCAGCAGCTCGGCCCCTACCGAGACCCAGTACTTC
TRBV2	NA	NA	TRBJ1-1	CASSGRRDTEAFF	TGTGCCAGCAGTGGCAGGAGGGACACTGAAGCTTTCTTT
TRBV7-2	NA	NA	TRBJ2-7	CASSLTGTIYEQYF	TGTGCCAGCAGCTTAACCGGGACAATATACGAGCAGTACTTC
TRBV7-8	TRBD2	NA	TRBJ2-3	CASSLRPGLGEDTQYF	TGTGCCAGCAGCTTGAGACCGGGACTAGGGGAAGATACGCAGTATTTT
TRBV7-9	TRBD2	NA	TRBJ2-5	CASSLVLAGMETQYF	TGTGCCAGCAGCTTAGTTTTAGCGGGGATGGAGACCCAGTACTTC
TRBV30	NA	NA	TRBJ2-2	CAWSVRRTVTGELFF	TGTGCCTGGAGTGTACGGCGGACAGTCACCGGGGAGCTGTTTTTT
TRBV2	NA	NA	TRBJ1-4	CASSEAQGRLGTNEKLFF	TGTGCCAGCAGTGAGGCACAGGGCCGCCTGGGGACTAATGAAAAACTGTTTTTT
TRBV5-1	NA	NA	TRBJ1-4	CASSPRTTYGKLFF	TGCGCCAGCAGCCCGAGGACAACCTATGGAAAACTGTTTTTT
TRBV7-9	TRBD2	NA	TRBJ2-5	CASSLTPGLAETQYF	TGTGCCAGCAGCCTAACCCCGGGACTAGCGGAGACCCAGTACTTC
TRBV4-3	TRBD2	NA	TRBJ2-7	CASSSQLAGDPSYEQYF	TGCGCCAGCAGCTCCCAACTAGCGGGGGACCCCTCCTACGAGCAGTACTTC
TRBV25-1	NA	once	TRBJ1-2	CASSEGLNYGYTF	TGTGCCAGCAGTGAGGGCCTTAACTATGGCTACACCTTC
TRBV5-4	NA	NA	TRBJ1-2	CASSLGGTYGYTF	TGTGCCAGCAGCCTCGGAGGGACCTATGGCTACACCTTC
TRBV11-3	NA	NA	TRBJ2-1	CASSYQYNEQFF	TGTGCCAGCAGCTACCAATACAATGAGCAGTTCTTC
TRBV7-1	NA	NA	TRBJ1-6	CASSSGGDSPLHF	TGTGCCAGCAGCTCCGGGGGGGATTCACCCCTCCACTTT
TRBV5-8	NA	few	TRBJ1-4	CASSRYGRPGEKLFF	TGTGCCAGCAGCCGATACGGCCGACCGGGGGAAAAACTGTTTTTT
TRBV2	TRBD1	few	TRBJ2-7	CASRLGETGIYEQYF	TGTGCCAGCAGACTGGGAGAGACAGGGATCTACGAGCAGTACTTC
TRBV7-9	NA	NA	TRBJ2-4	CASSLSRAKNIQYF	TGTGCCAGCAGCTTAAGTAGGGCCAAAAACATTCAGTACTTC
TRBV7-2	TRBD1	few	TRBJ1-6	CASSRTGTGKTPLHF	TGTGCCAGCAGTCGTACCGGGACAGGGAAGACACCCCTCCACTTT
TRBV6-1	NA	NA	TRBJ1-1	CASRRQFAATEAFF	TGTGCCAGCAGGCGACAGTTTGCTGCCACTGAAGCTTTCTTT
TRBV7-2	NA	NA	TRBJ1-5	CASSFQGNQPQHF	TGTGCCAGCAGCTTCCAGGGCAATCAGCCCCAGCATTTT
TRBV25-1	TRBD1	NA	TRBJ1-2	CASRQGTAYGYTF	TGTGCCAGCAGGCAAGGGACAGCCTATGGCTACACCTTC